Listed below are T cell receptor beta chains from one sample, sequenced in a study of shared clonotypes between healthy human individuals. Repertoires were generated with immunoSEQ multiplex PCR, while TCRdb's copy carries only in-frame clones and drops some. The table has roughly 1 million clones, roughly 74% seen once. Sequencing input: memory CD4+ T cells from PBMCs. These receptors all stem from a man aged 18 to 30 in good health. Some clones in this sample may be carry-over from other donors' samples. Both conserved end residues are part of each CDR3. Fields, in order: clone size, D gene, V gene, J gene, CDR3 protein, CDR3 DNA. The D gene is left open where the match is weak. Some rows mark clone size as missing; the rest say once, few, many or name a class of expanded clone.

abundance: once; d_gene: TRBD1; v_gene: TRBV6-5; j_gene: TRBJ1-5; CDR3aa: CASSSTGTGGDQPQHF; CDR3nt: TGTGCCAGCAGTTCAACCGGGACAGGTGGAGATCAGCCCCAGCATTTT
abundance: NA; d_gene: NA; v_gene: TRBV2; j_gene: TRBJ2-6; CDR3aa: CASSPLSGANVLTF; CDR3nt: TGTGCCAGCAGTCCCCTATCTGGGGCCAACGTCCTGACTTTC
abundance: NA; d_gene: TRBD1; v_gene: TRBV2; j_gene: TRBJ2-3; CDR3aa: CASERQGATDTQYF; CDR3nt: TGTGCCAGCGAGAGACAGGGGGCCACAGATACGCAGTATTTT
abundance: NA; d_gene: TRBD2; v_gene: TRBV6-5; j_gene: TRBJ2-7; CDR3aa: CASSYSRLAESYEQYF; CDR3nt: TGTGCCAGCAGTTACTCCCGACTAGCGGAATCCTACGAGCAGTACTTC
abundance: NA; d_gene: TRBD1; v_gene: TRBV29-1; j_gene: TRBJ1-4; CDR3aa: CSYLAGTGGGKLFF; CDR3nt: TGCAGCTACCTAGCTGGGACAGGGGGTGGTAAACTGTTTTTT
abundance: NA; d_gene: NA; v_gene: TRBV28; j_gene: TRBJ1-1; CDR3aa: CASSQGLMGPRTEAFF; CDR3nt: TGTGCCAGTAGTCAGGGTCTAATGGGACCCAGGACTGAAGCTTTCTTT
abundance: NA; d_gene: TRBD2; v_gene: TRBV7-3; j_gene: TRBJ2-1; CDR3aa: CASSPTSGRAREQFF; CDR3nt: TGTGCCAGCAGCCCAACTAGCGGGAGGGCCAGGGAGCAGTTCTTC
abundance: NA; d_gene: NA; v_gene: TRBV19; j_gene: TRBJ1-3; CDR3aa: CASSIRDFPFTATGNTIYF; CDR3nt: TGTGCCAGTAGTATCCGGGACTTCCCTTTTACGGCGACTGGAAACACCATATATTTT
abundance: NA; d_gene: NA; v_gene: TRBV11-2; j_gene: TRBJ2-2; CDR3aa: CASSPHSGVNTGELFF; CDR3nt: TGTGCCAGCAGCCCCCACTCAGGCGTTAACACCGGGGAGCTGTTTTTT
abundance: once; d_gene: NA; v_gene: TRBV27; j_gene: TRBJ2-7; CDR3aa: CASSLGTAYHEQYF; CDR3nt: TGTGCCAGCAGTTTAGGGACCGCTTACCACGAGCAGTACTTC
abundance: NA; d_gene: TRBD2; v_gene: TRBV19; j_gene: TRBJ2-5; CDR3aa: CASSLTDTGGTQYF; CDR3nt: TGTGCCAGTAGCCTGACAGATACGGGGGGGACCCAGTACTTC
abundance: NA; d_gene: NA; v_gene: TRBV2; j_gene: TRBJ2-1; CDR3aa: CASSRNQRVVNEQFF; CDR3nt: TGTGCCAGCAGTAGGAATCAAAGGGTCGTCAATGAGCAGTTCTTC
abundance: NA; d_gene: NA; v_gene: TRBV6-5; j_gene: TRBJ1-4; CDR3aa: CASRQGDEKLFF; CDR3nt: TGTGCCAGCAGGCAGGGTGATGAAAAACTGTTTTTT
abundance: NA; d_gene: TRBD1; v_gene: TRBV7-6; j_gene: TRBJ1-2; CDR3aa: CASSLGSPGGVYGYTF; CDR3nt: TGTGCCAGCAGCTTAGGGTCCCCAGGGGGCGTCTATGGCTACACCTTC
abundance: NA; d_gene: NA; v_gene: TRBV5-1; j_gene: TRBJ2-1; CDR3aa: CASSRTSGGVGHEQFF; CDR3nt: TGCGCCAGCAGCAGGACTTCCGGCGGAGTTGGGCATGAGCAGTTCTTC
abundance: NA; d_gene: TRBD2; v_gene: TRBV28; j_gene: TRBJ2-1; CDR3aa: CASTIYGAGGLNEQFF; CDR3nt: TGTGCCAGCACGATTTACGGAGCGGGAGGTCTGAATGAGCAGTTCTTC
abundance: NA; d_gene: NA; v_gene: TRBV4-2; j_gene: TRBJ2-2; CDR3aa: CASRENTGELFF; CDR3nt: TGTGCCAGCAGAGAGAACACCGGGGAGCTGTTTTTT
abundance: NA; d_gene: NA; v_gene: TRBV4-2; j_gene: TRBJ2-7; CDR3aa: CASSQDQGRSSYEQYF; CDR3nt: TGTGCCAGCAGCCAAGATCAGGGGAGGAGCTCCTACGAGCAGTACTTC
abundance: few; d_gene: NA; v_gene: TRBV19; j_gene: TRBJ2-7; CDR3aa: CASSSRHTSDQIYEQYF; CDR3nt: TGTGCCAGTAGTAGTCGCCATACCTCGGACCAAATCTACGAGCAGTACTTC
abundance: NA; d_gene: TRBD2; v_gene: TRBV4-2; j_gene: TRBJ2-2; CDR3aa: CASSQGSSGRGGVNTGELFF; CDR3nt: TGTGCCAGCAGCCAAGGATCGAGCGGGAGAGGGGGGGTTAACACCGGGGAGCTGTTTTTT
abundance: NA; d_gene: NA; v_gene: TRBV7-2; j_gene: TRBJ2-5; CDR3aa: CASSSETGFGETQYF; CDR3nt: TGTGCCAGCAGCTCGGAAACAGGGTTCGGAGAGACCCAGTACTTC
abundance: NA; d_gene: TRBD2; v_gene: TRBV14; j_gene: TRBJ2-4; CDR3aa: CASSQLGLAGEGSIQYF; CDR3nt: TGTGCCAGCAGCCAACTTGGACTAGCGGGAGAGGGGTCCATTCAGTACTTC